This is a list of T cell receptor beta chains from one sample in a study of T cell repertoires in cytomegalovirus infection. TCRdb fed the reads into MiXCR, producing one record per CDR3 protein. Among approximately 76,000 distinct CDR3 sequences listed, 35% to 45% were seen once. No antigen is known for these receptors. The sample here was CD8+ T cells from cultured PBMCs, taken from culture after CMV antigen stimulation. These receptors all stem from a human donor in good health (CMV status not recorded). Some clones in this sample may be carry-over from other donors' samples. The CDR3 runs from the conserved cysteine through the conserved F or W. D genes are given only for firm matches. Expanded clones are given a class, and other clones once, few, many or no size at all.

NA	NA	TRBV6-6	TRBJ1-5	CASINRVDQPQHF	TGTGCCAGCATCAACAGGGTGGATCAGCCCCAGCATTTT
NA	few	TRBV7-2	TRBJ2-1	CASSSSRGSSYNEQFF	TGTGCCAGCAGCTCGAGTCGGGGGAGCTCCTACAATGAGCAGTTCTTC
NA	NA	TRBV6-6	TRBJ1-2	CASSYSKGYTF	TGTGCCAGCAGTTACTCGAAAGGCTACACCTTC
TRBD2	few	TRBV11-2	TRBJ2-1	CASSLDHGTSGGVSSTHNEQFF	TGTGCCAGCAGCTTAGATCATGGGACTAGCGGGGGGGTTAGTTCAACACACAATGAGCAGTTCTTC
NA	NA	TRBV20-1	TRBJ1-2	CSARAGIYGYTF	TGCAGTGCTAGGGCAGGGATTTATGGCTACACCTTC
NA	NA	TRBV25-1	TRBJ2-7	CASSESDAYEQYF	TGTGCCAGCAGTGAAAGTGATGCCTACGAGCAGTACTTC
NA	NA	TRBV5-5	TRBJ2-3	CASSFDGDRTQYF	TGTGCCAGCAGCTTTGACGGGGATCGTACGCAGTATTTT
TRBD2	few	TRBV11-1	TRBJ2-7	CASSSRPGLAVTYEQYF	TGTGCCAGCAGCTCGCGCCCTGGACTAGCGGTAACCTACGAGCAGTACTTC
NA	few	TRBV19	TRBJ1-5	CASSTYTGASNQPQHF	TGTGCCAGTAGTACTTACACTGGAGCTAGCAATCAGCCCCAGCATTTT
TRBD1	NA	TRBV7-9	TRBJ1-3	CASSSGTGGSGNTIYF	TGTGCCAGCAGCTCCGGGACAGGGGGCTCTGGAAACACCATATATTTT
NA	NA	TRBV2	TRBJ2-1	CASRVRGWFF	TGTGCCAGCAGAGTGAGGGGGTGGTTCTTC
NA	few	TRBV12-3/TRBV12-4	TRBJ1-1	CASTSPGDNSRGVNTEAFF	TGTGCCAGCACCTCTCCCGGAGACAACTCGAGGGGGGTGAACACTGAAGCTTTCTTT
TRBD1	few	TRBV7-2	TRBJ2-3	CASSLEAGGRFDTQYF	TGTGCCAGCAGCTTAGAGGCAGGGGGCCGTTTTGATACGCAGTATTTT
NA	few	TRBV6-5	TRBJ1-4	CASSYSKAPSTNEKLFF	TGTGCCAGCAGTTACTCGAAGGCTCCGTCAACTAATGAAAAACTGTTTTTT
TRBD1	many	TRBV7-6	TRBJ2-6	CASSEGQGPSGANVLTF	TGTGCCAGCAGCGAGGGACAGGGACCCTCTGGGGCCAACGTCCTGACTTTC
TRBD1	NA	TRBV6-5	TRBJ2-2	CASSYQIQGAGELFF	TGTGCCAGCAGTTACCAAATACAGGGGGCCGGGGAGCTGTTTTTT
NA	NA	TRBV28	TRBJ1-2	CASSPPPGTVDGYTF	TGTGCCAGCAGTCCTCCTCCAGGGACTGTTGATGGCTACACCTTC
NA	NA	TRBV12-3/TRBV12-4	TRBJ2-5	CASSFSTTRGDQETQYF	TGTGCCAGCAGTTTCTCCACAACGCGGGGAGACCAAGAGACCCAGTACTTC
NA	NA	TRBV6-1	TRBJ1-1	CASTTPPRYTEAFF	TGTGCCAGCACCACGCCGCCCCGGTACACTGAAGCTTTCTTT
NA	NA	TRBV7-2	TRBJ2-4	CASSLAPGPGFQYF	TGTGCCAGCAGCTTAGCACCCGGGCCGGGCTTTCAGTACTTC
TRBD1	once	TRBV6-8	TRBJ2-2	CASSYSTGGRTGELFF	TGTGCCAGCAGTTACTCGACAGGGGGCCGGACCGGGGAGCTGTTTTTT
NA	NA	TRBV6-2/TRBV6-3	TRBJ2-7	CASSYGLSTDIYEQYF	TGTGCCAGCAGTTACGGGCTTTCCACCGATATCTACGAGCAGTACTTC
NA	NA	TRBV4-2	TRBJ2-7	CASSQEGQGLSYEQYF	TGTGCCAGCAGCCAAGAGGGGCAGGGGCTATCCTACGAGCAGTACTTC
NA	few	TRBV29-1	TRBJ1-2	CSVEVGAYGYTF	TGCAGCGTTGAGGTGGGGGCCTATGGCTACACCTTC
NA	NA	TRBV12-3/TRBV12-4	TRBJ2-2	CASSLGVTGPGELFF	TGTGCCAGCAGTTTAGGGGTCACAGGCCCCGGGGAGCTGTTTTTT
NA	few	TRBV12-3/TRBV12-4	TRBJ2-2	CASTWTSNTGELFF	TGTGCCAGCACATGGACAAGTAACACCGGGGAGCTGTTTTTT
TRBD2	NA	TRBV4-1	TRBJ2-3	CASSQEGIPGGGPTDTQYF	TGCGCCAGCAGCCAAGAAGGGATCCCCGGCGGGGGGCCCACAGATACGCAGTATTTT
NA	NA	TRBV5-8	TRBJ2-2	CASSLVLGATGELFF	TGTGCCAGCAGTCTGGTGTTGGGTGCCACCGGGGAGCTGTTTTTT
NA	NA	TRBV4-1	TRBJ1-1	CASSQLLGDTEAFF	TGCGCCAGCAGCCAATTGTTAGGGGACACTGAAGCTTTCTTT
NA	NA	TRBV11-1	TRBJ1-2	CASSMRDKNYGYTF	TGTGCCAGCAGCATGCGGGACAAAAACTATGGCTACACCTTC
TRBD2	NA	TRBV2	TRBJ2-3	CASSGVLAGDKVDTQYF	TGTGCCAGCAGTGGTGTCCTAGCGGGGGACAAAGTAGATACGCAGTATTTT
TRBD1	NA	TRBV7-9	TRBJ1-2	CASSPPLQGQSYGYTF	TGTGCCAGCAGTCCCCCCCTCCAGGGACAGTCCTATGGCTACACCTTC
NA	many	TRBV7-8	TRBJ2-7	CASSLGDRAGPPPYEQYF	TGTGCCAGCAGCTTAGGAGACAGGGCGGGACCACCCCCCTACGAGCAGTACTTC
NA	NA	TRBV28	TRBJ2-1	CASSFLGNEQFF	TGTGCCAGCAGTTTTCTAGGCAATGAGCAGTTCTTC
TRBD2	many	TRBV7-2	TRBJ2-7	CASSFLAGASYEQYF	TGTGCCAGCAGCTTTTTAGCGGGGGCCAGCTACGAGCAGTACTTC
NA	many	TRBV7-2	TRBJ2-5	CASSSLTEYQETQYF	TGTGCCAGCAGCTCCCTGACCGAGTACCAAGAGACCCAGTACTTC
NA	NA	TRBV4-1	TRBJ2-2	CASSQVPGAGELFF	TGTGCCAGCAGCCAAGTACCAGGAGCCGGGGAGCTGTTTTTT
NA	few	TRBV7-4	TRBJ2-6	CASSYGNSGANVLTF	TGTGCCAGCAGCTACGGAAACTCTGGGGCCAACGTCCTGACTTTC
NA	NA	TRBV10-3	TRBJ2-2	CAISSRVGANTGELFF	TGTGCCATCAGTTCCCGAGTGGGTGCGAACACCGGGGAGCTGTTTTTT
TRBD1	NA	TRBV12-3/TRBV12-4	TRBJ2-2	CASSPGQGTGELFF	TGTGCCAGCAGTCCTGGACAGGGGACCGGGGAGCTGTTTTTT
NA	NA	TRBV29-1	TRBJ1-1	CSVEVGVTEAFF	TGCAGCGTTGAGGTGGGGGTCACTGAAGCTTTCTTT
TRBD1	NA	TRBV11-2	TRBJ2-5	CASSLIYFRSGTGAQETQYF	TGTGCCAGCAGCCTCATTTACTTTAGGAGTGGGACAGGAGCCCAAGAGACCCAGTACTTC
NA	few	TRBV5-6	TRBJ1-2	CASSAREAKYGYTF	TGTGCCAGCAGCGCCCGGGAAGCAAAGTATGGCTACACCTTC
NA	NA	TRBV19	TRBJ2-3	CASRTTVIQADTQYF	TGTGCCAGTAGGACGACAGTTATCCAGGCAGATACGCAGTATTTT
TRBD2	NA	TRBV7-2	TRBJ2-1	CASHESGGATFDEQFF	TGTGCCAGCCACGAGAGCGGGGGGGCCACGTTCGATGAGCAGTTCTTC
NA	NA	TRBV7-9	TRBJ2-3	CASSLAAAGTDTQYF	TGTGCCAGCAGCTTAGCGGCGGCAGGCACAGATACGCAGTATTTT
NA	NA	TRBV25-1	TRBJ1-2	CASSGIQGTNYGYTF	TGTGCCAGCAGTGGAATACAGGGAACTAACTATGGCTACACCTTC
NA	NA	TRBV4-1	TRBJ1-1	CASSQVGALNTEAFF	TGCGCCAGCAGCCAAGTGGGGGCCTTGAACACTGAAGCTTTCTTT
NA	few	TRBV5-5	TRBJ1-2	CASSFSDEVSYGYTF	TGTGCCAGCAGCTTTTCCGACGAGGTTTCCTATGGCTACACCTTC
TRBD2	NA	TRBV11-2	TRBJ2-3	CASSQIAGLADTDTQYF	TGTGCCAGCAGCCAAATCGCAGGACTAGCGGACACAGATACGCAGTATTTT
TRBD1	NA	TRBV6-1	TRBJ2-7	CASSTRTGGMNEQYF	TGTGCCAGCAGTACCCGGACAGGGGGCATGAACGAGCAGTACTTC
TRBD1	few	TRBV4-2	TRBJ1-1	CASSHAAITGQRAFF	TGTGCCAGCAGCCACGCCGCTATAACGGGACAGAGAGCTTTCTTT
NA	many	TRBV27	TRBJ1-1	CASSLGRTGTEAFF	TGTGCCAGCAGTTTGGGACGGACGGGGACTGAAGCTTTCTTT
NA	NA	TRBV12-3/TRBV12-4	TRBJ2-3	CASSFLGVTDTQYF	TGTGCCAGCAGTTTCTTGGGTGTCACAGATACGCAGTATTTT
TRBD2	NA	TRBV4-3	TRBJ2-3	CASSQDGGGGAGTQYF	TGCGCCAGCAGCCAAGATGGTGGCGGGGGGGCCGGTACGCAGTATTTT